Listed here is a single T cell receptor beta chain. The CDR3 is made up of 14 amino acids. Germline V gene data show CDR1 as SGHRS and CDR2 as YFSETQ. Trimming cost V 4 bases and J 0 bases; bases outside gene matches: 2. Time point of the sample: newly diagnosed GD, antithyroid drugs for less than 3 months. From PBMCs, RNA was extracted and then used to make the TCR library. Construction of TCR beta libraries relied on iRepertoire HTBI primers and on Arm-PCR targeting CDR3 regions. TCRdb analysed the multiplex PCR reads with MiXCR anew, one entry per CDR3 protein. In the table there are 250,000 or so distinct CDR3 sequences, 18% of which are singletons. The sample belongs to a study of regulatory T cells in long-lasting Graves disease. This same sample was also taken into another study, of T cells in Graves' hyperthyroidism and ophthalmopathy. That work states: Calling Graves' hyperthyroidism stable meant ophthalmopathy did not progress within 18 months.

The source material was peripheral blood mononuclear cells (PBMCs), sampled at new diagnosis, from a patient treated with antithyroid drugs. This TCR was sampled from a woman aged 30 to 39 with Graves disease. The J gene is TRBJ2-7, the V gene TRBV5-1; TRBD1 agrees at 9 bases. Here the CDR3 reads CASSTTGGSYEQYF. CDR3 DNA: TGCGCCAGCAGCACGACAGGGGGCTCCTACGAGCAGTACTTC.